This record looks at one T cell receptor (beta chain) sequence and its context. Its specific antigen is unknown. Per-nucleotide qualities are absent, and no much larger clonotype sits a single base away. Whole blood was collected in K2EDTA tubes by collaborating institutions according to the institutions' own protocols. For TCRbeta analysis, collaborator samples were shipped as frozen whole blood, as isolated PBMCs, or as DNA extracted from either sample type. This sample stems from a study of blood T cell repertoires in COVID-19 (dated by TCRdb to 2019 to 2021). Context from the whole study: Samples from collaborators originated in the United States, Italy and Spain and spanned both the acute and convalescent phases of COVID-19. A de-identified subject ID, COVID-19 status, age in years and sex were almost always included in the sample metadata. The dataset comprised deeply sampled blood TCRbeta repertoires from subjects exposed to, actively infected with, or recovered from COVID-19. The material from the prospective study consisted of cDNA or gDNA derived from T cells, B-cell-depleted T cells, or PBMCs. The repertoires were released in a freely available public database intended as a resource for research on the immune response to SARS-CoV-2. HLA class I and class II types, where available, came from metadata supplied by the sample provider rather than from assay-based typing. Samples were obtained from the ongoing ImmuneRACE study (first 160 participants) and from over 1,000 subjects provided by 6 global collaborators.

Results and caveats for the whole study, not just this receptor: The quantity of clinical and demographic metadata differed by source and by participant and was supplied without curation.

V loses 7 bases of germline sequence and J loses 0 bases, and the interval between the two ends is 12 bases. Taken from cysteine to phenylalanine, the CDR3 has 15 residues. Left in the record is the CDR3 DNA by itself, 45 bases read in frame from the first base. Looking up the germline V gene (reference sequence) yields CDR1 LNHDA and CDR2 SQIVND. TCRbeta CDR3 regions were amplified from genomic DNA using the immunoSEQ Assay, a bias-controlled multiplex PCR. Processing in the source paper ran as follows. The number of nucleated cells in each sample was estimated from the amplification of reference gene primers within the assay. To quantify the absolute abundance of each unique TCRbeta CDR3 rearrangement, sequence reads were collapsed and filtered. For each sample, productive Simpson clonality was calculated by taking the square root of Simpson's diversity index across productive rearrangements. The immuneACCESS repertoire file appears here via TCRdb, limited to in-frame rearrangements. These files lack a portion of the clones; in checked studies, under half of the deficit traces to unresolved V genes, and the cause of the others is not known. V and J calls and clone size are as listed in that table; D and trimming were resolved from the DNA. This sample holds 200,000 or so clones; about 87% were observed only once. Together, the top ten hold about 3% of the sample.

This TCR derives from a man aged 55 to 70 with acute or convalescent COVID-19. Sequenced material: peripheral blood. The sequence joins TRBV19 to TRBJ1-4; the D gene is perhaps TRBD1, from 6 matching bases. The nucleotide sequence is given as TGTGCCAGTAAGAGGGGGTACGCAACTAATGAAAAACTGTTTTTT. It codes for CASKRGYATNEKLFF.